This passage covers 17 T cell receptor beta chains from one sample sequenced in a study of T-cell memory formation after mild COVID-19. TCRdb ran MiXCR on the 5' RACE reads and lists one entry per CDR3 protein. The sample has approximately 180,000 distinct CDR3 sequences, around 15% seen once. The sequencing sample was made of PBMCs or a T cell subset sorted from them (not recorded which). These receptors came from an adult woman who had mild COVID-19 (a few samples of this study predate the infection). Cell type and time point are not known.

CDR3 sequence reads: CASSSGQGALYTEAFF. DNA for the CDR3: TGTGCCAGCAGCTCGGGACAGGGGGCTCTGTACACTGAAGCTTTCTTT. The chain has TRBV9 and TRBJ1-1; 12 nucleotides line up with TRBD1. V shed 4 bases and J 3 bases; nucleotides not matched to a gene: 7. The CDR3 is 16 residues long. Germline values: CDR1 SGDLS, CDR2 YYNGEE.

This sequence joins TRBV12-3 or TRBV12-4 and TRBJ2-3; tentatively, D is TRBD2 (6 bases). Trimming took 6 bases from V and 2 from J, leaving 12 bases between them. The CDR3 has 14 amino acids. CDR3 nucleotides: TGTGCCAGCAGCCTTGCGGGGTACACAGATACGCAGTATTTT. This codes for CASSLAGYTDTQYF.

This clonotype was observed a handful of times. The rearrangement uses TRBV7-9 and TRBJ2-7; 7 bases fit TRBD2. V dropped 5 bases and J dropped 3; count of bases not matched to a gene: 7. The CDR3 consists of 14 residues. Germline-derived CDR1 and CDR2 are SEHNR and FQNEAQ (reference sequence). The CDR3 DNA reads TGTGCCAGCAGCCCCCACCGGGGGGACTACGAGCAGTACTTC. This translates into CASSPHRGDYEQYF.

The chain combines TRBV12-5 with TRBJ1-5; D perhaps matches TRBD1 (5 bases). The germline V gene has CDR1 LGHNT and CDR2 FRNRAP. Trimming took 5 bases from V and 10 from J, leaving 12 bases between them. This CDR3 region has 12 residues. The CDR3 nucleotides read TGTGCTAGTGGTCAGGGACCTTCTCCCCAGCATTTT. It encodes CASGQGPSPQHF.

This clonotype appeared a few times. The chain joins TRBV11-2 to TRBJ2-3; 11 nucleotides agree with TRBD1. The length of the CDR3 is 13 residues. The ends lost 6 bases at V and 6 bases at J; junction bases unmatched: 2. Looked up from germline, CDR1 is SGHAT and CDR2 is FQNNGV. The CDR3 spells CASSRDRGDTQYF. CDR3 in DNA: TGTGCCAGCAGTCGGGACAGGGGGGATACGCAGTATTTT.

The chain links TRBV20-1 to TRBJ2-5, with TRBD2 identical over 9 bases. The V segment lost 3 bases and the J segment 4 bases; nucleotides outside the gene matches: 9. Germline CDR1 is DFQATT and CDR2 is SNEGSKA (reference sequence). The CDR3 loop spans 15 amino acids. Here the CDR3 reads CSARSGGRGRETQYF. In DNA form, the CDR3 reads TGCAGTGCTAGGAGCGGGGGGCGCGGGCGAGAGACCCAGTACTTC.

The chain uses TRBV18 and TRBJ2-7, with D uncertain. The CDR3 runs to 13 residues. Trimming took 1 base from V and 6 from J, leaving 10 bases between them. Germline V gives CDR1 KGHSH, CDR2 LQKENI. CDR3 coding DNA: TGTGCCAGCTCACCACAGGAAATGTCCGAGCAGTACTTC. Its translation: CASSPQEMSEQYF.

V gene TRBV6-5 combines with J gene TRBJ2-3, with 8 nucleotides matching TRBD2. Germline V gene sequence: CDR1 MNHEY, CDR2 SVGAGI. This CDR3 region has 14 residues. V shed 5 bases, J shed 1 base, and the junction held 2 bases outside the gene matches. The CDR3 sequence is CASSQAGGTDTQYF. The CDR3 nucleotides are TGTGCCAGCAGTCAAGCGGGGGGCACAGATACGCAGTATTTT.

The chain couples TRBV12-3 or TRBV12-4 to TRBJ2-2, with TRBD1 identical over 9 bases. This CDR3 has 16 residues. Unmatched junction bases numbered 8, after V lost 4 bases and J lost 5 bases. CDR3 sequence (DNA): TGTGCCAGCAGTTACTCCACAGGGGGCCGAACCGGGGAGCTGTTTTTT. Protein product: CASSYSTGGRTGELFF.

This clonotype was counted only a few times. This chain joins TRBV15 and TRBJ2-3, with D perhaps being TRBD1 or TRBD2 (5 bases each). The V and J ends lost 3 bases and 7 bases respectively, with 14 bases between them. The CDR3 contains 14 residues. Germline values: CDR1 LNHNV, CDR2 YYDKDF (reference sequence). CDR3 loop: CATSRGRTGYTQYF. Here the CDR3 DNA reads TGTGCCACCAGCAGGGGACGGACCGGGTATACGCAGTATTTT.

This clonotype was detected ten times or more. V gene TRBV4-2 combines with J gene TRBJ2-3; D is perhaps TRBD1 (5 bases). With 4 bases removed from V and 0 bases from J, the gap between germline ends came to 11 bases. Per the germline V gene, CDR1 is LGHNA and CDR2 is YNFKEQ. The CDR3 extends over 15 amino acids. The CDR3 here is CASSRGPGSTDTQYF. CDR3 in DNA: TGTGCCAGCAGCCGAGGCCCAGGGAGCACAGATACGCAGTATTTT.

The chain has TRBV7-9 and TRBJ1-1, with D possibly TRBD1 on 6 matching bases. CDR3 length: 16 amino acids. The germline V gene has CDR1 SEHNR and CDR2 FQNEAQ (reference sequence). Trimming removed 5 bases at V and 0 bases at J, with 16 bases between. CDR3 nucleotide sequence: TGTGCCAGCAGCCAACTGACAGGTAAAATGAACACTGAAGCTTTCTTT. Translated, it gives CASSQLTGKMNTEAFF.

The chain uses TRBV20-1 and TRBJ1-4; 9 nucleotides align to TRBD1. CDR3 size: 13 residues. The germline gives CDR1 DFQATT, CDR2 SNEGSKA (reference sequence). V gave up 6 bases and J gave up 8 bases; unmatched junction bases: 7. The CDR3 DNA reads TGCAGTGCCCCGACAGGGGGATTAGAAAAACTGTTTTTT. Translating it yields CSAPTGGLEKLFF.

The chain employs TRBV7-3 and TRBJ2-1; 12 bases fit TRBD2. The CDR3 runs 16 residues. The ends lost 5 bases at V and 0 bases at J; junction bases unmatched: 2. Germline-derived CDR1 and CDR2 are SGHTA and FQGTGA. This CDR3 reads CASSQTSGGSYNEQFF. In DNA, the CDR3 is TGTGCCAGCAGCCAGACTAGCGGGGGCTCCTACAATGAGCAGTTCTTC.

The sample holds a few counts of this clonotype. The chain uses TRBV5-1 and TRBJ2-7; 10 bases agree with TRBD2. CDR1 is SGHRS and CDR2 is YFSETQ in the germline V gene. This CDR3 region has 16 residues. V was pared by 1 base and J by 5 bases, with 9 bases of the junction left unmatched. The CDR3 protein is CASSLMGSGRSDEQYF. The CDR3 DNA follows: TGCGCCAGCAGCTTGATGGGTAGCGGGAGGTCGGACGAGCAGTACTTC.

A few counts support this clonotype. V usage is TRBV20-1 and J usage is TRBJ2-2; D remains ambiguous. This CDR3 is built from 13 residues. Trimming shortened V by 6 bases and J by 4 bases, and 12 bases separated the two germline ends. Looked up from germline, CDR1 is DFQATT and CDR2 is SNEGSKA (reference sequence). The CDR3 DNA is TGCAGTGCGCCATCCAGGCTCACCGGGGAGCTGTTTTTT. Translating gives CSAPSRLTGELFF.

This clonotype was counted a few times. V usage is TRBV7-2 and J usage is TRBJ1-1; 10 nucleotides align to TRBD1. Trimming removed 5 bases from V and 4 bases from J; junction bases left unmatched: 4. The V gene's germline CDR1 is SGHTA and CDR2 FQGNSA. The CDR3 covers 14 residues. Here the CDR3 reads CASSHWTGGTEAFF. The CDR3 DNA follows: TGTGCCAGCAGCCACTGGACAGGGGGCACTGAAGCTTTCTTT.